The 8 T cell receptor beta chains reported below all come from one sample, sequenced in a study of T cell repertoires in cytomegalovirus infection. TCRdb redid the calling of the reads with MiXCR, one entry per CDR3 protein. The sample lists around 290,000 distinct CDR3 sequences; about 26% were seen once. The sample consisted of PBMCs. These receptors originate from a human donor in good health (CMV status not recorded). Some clones in this sample may be carry-over from other donors' samples.

The chain is built from TRBV5-3 and TRBJ2-1; either TRBD1 or TRBD2 may fit D (5 bases each). TRBV5-3 is reported as an ORF; its role is uncertain. The CDR3 sequence is 12 residues long. V lost 8 bases, J lost 5 bases, and 11 bases lay in between. The CDR3 DNA reads TGTGCCAGCCCGCCGGGACACAATGAGCAGTTCTTC. Translating it yields CASPPGHNEQFF.

The gene calls are TRBV29-1 and TRBJ2-3; 7 bases align to TRBD1. This CDR3 comprises 11 residues. Germline V gene sequence: CDR1 SQVTM, CDR2 ANQGSEA. V was pared by 7 bases and J by 9 bases, with 7 bases of the junction left unmatched. The CDR3 DNA reads TGCAGCGGCACAGACAGGGACACGCAGTATTTT. Encoded protein: CSGTDRDTQYF.

The chain couples TRBV7-9 to TRBJ2-7, with D possibly TRBD1 on 5 matching bases. V was clipped by 7 bases and J by 7 bases, with 11 bases between them. CDR1 is SEHNR, CDR2 FQNEAQ, per germline (reference sequence). The CDR3 has 11 residues. CDR3 DNA sequence: TGTGCCAGCACTCGGACATGGGAGCAGTACTTC. Translated, it gives CASTRTWEQYF.

V and J are TRBV6-1 and TRBJ1-1; the D is unclear. Per germline, CDR1 MNHNS and CDR2 SASEGT. The CDR3 runs 11 residues. The ends were cut back, 4 bases at V and 4 bases at J, with 4 bases in the middle. This chain's CDR3 is CASSGPTEAFF. The CDR3 DNA reads as TGTGCCAGCAGTGGTCCCACTGAAGCTTTCTTT.

CDR3 DNA sequence: TGTGCCAGCAGCTTTACACTAGCGCCCTACAATGAGCAGTTCTTC. Amino acid sequence: CASSFTLAPYNEQFF. The genes are TRBV7-6 and TRBJ2-1; 7 nucleotides match TRBD2. CDR3 length: 15 residues. CDR1 is SGHVS, CDR2 FNYEAQ, per germline. The junction had 4 bases not matched to a gene; V was cut back by 3 bases and J by 2 bases.

This chain joins TRBV29-1 and TRBJ2-7, with TRBD1 identical over 11 bases. The ends lost 1 base at V and 4 bases at J; junction bases unmatched: 3. The V gene's germline CDR1 is SQVTM and CDR2 ANQGSEA. The CDR3 runs to 14 residues. In DNA, the CDR3 is TGCAGCGTTGAAGGGACAGGGGGCCGATACGAGCAGTACTTC. Encoded protein: CSVEGTGGRYEQYF.

The chain employs TRBV7-9 and TRBJ2-7; D may be TRBD1 (6 bases). Between the trimmed V and J ends, which lost 5 bases and 6 bases, there was a span of 14 bases. CDR3 length: 13 amino acids. CDR1 and CDR2 from the germline V gene are SEHNR and FQNEAQ (reference sequence). Here the CDR3 reads CASSTLQGSEQYF. The CDR3 coding sequence is TGTGCCAGCAGCACCTTACAGGGAAGCGAGCAGTACTTC.

This chain uses TRBV20-1 with TRBJ1-1; maybe TRBD1 (5 bases). The CDR3 runs to 15 residues. Per germline, CDR1 DFQATT and CDR2 SNEGSKA (reference sequence). The germline V and J ends were trimmed by 0 bases and 0 bases, with 11 bases remaining between them. The CDR3 DNA is TGCAGTGCTAGAGATCATGGGGGGATGAACACTGAAGCTTTCTTT. Amino acid sequence: CSARDHGGMNTEAFF.